This T cell receptor (beta chain) comes out of a study of blood T cell repertoires in COVID-19. Background on the study: From the United States, Italy and Spain came samples of acute and convalescent COVID-19.

Using immunoSEQ multiplex PCR, the repertoire was profiled, and TCRdb retains in-frame clones only, with some absent. This sample has 300,000 to 350,000 clones, with roughly 90% found just once. Source material: PBMCs or T cells enriched from blood (not recorded which). The origin of this receptor is a woman between 18 and 30 years old with acute COVID-19.

Here the CDR3 reads CASRGRHAMNTEAFF. DNA of the CDR3: TGTGCCAGCAGGGGCCGACACGCCATGAACACTGAAGCTTTCTTT. The rearrangement uses TRBV6-5 and TRBJ1-1; D remains unclear. The CDR3 has 15 amino acids. The V end was cut by 6 bases, the J end by 0 bases, with 14 bases between. Germline lookup yields CDR1 MNHEY and CDR2 SVGAGI.